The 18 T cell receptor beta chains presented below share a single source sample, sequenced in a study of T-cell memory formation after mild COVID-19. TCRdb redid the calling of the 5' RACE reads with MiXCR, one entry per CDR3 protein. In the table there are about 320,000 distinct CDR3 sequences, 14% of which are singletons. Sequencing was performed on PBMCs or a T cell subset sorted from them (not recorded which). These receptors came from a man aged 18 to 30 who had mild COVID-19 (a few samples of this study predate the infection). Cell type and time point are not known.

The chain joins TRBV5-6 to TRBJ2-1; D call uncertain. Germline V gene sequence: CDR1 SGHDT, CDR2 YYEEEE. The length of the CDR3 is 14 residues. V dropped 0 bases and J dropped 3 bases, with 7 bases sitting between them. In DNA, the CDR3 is TGTGCCAGCAGCTTGGAGACTTACTACAATGAGCAGTTCTTC. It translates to CASSLETYYNEQFF.

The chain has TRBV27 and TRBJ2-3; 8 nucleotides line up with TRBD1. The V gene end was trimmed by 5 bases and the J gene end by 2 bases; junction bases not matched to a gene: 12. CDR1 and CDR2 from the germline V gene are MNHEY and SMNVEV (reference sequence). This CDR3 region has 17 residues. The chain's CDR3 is CASSPRQGAFPTDTQYF. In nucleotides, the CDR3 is TGTGCCAGCAGTCCCCGGCAGGGGGCGTTCCCCACAGATACGCAGTATTTT.

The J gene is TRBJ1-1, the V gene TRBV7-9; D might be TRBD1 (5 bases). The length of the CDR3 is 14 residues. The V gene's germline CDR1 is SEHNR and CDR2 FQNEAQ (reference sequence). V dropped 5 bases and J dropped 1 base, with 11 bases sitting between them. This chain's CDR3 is CASSQWDRNTEAFF. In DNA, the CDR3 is TGTGCCAGCAGCCAGTGGGACCGGAACACTGAAGCTTTCTTT.

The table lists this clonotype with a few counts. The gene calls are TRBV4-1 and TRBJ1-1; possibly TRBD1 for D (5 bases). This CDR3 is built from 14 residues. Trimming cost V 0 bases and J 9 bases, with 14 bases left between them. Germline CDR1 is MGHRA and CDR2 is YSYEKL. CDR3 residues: CASSQDRGSHKAFF. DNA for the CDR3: TGCGCCAGCAGCCAAGATAGGGGCAGTCACAAAGCTTTCTTT.

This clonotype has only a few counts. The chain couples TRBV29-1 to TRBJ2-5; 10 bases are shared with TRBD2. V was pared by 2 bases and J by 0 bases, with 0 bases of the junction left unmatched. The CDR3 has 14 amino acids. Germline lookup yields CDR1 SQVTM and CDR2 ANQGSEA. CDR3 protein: CSVELAGDQETQYF. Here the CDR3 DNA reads TGCAGCGTTGAACTAGCGGGGGACCAAGAGACCCAGTACTTC.

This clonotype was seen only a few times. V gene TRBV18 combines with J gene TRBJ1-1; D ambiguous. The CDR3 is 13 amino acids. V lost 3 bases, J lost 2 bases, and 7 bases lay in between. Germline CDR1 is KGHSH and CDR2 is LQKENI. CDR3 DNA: TGTGCCAGCTCACCGAGGGATAACACTGAAGCTTTCTTT. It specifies CASSPRDNTEAFF.

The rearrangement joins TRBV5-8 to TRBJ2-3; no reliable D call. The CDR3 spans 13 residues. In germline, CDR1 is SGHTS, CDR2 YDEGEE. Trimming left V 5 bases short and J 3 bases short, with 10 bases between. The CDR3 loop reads CASSLRYTDTQYF. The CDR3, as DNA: TGTGCCAGCAGTCTGAGGTATACAGATACGCAGTATTTT.

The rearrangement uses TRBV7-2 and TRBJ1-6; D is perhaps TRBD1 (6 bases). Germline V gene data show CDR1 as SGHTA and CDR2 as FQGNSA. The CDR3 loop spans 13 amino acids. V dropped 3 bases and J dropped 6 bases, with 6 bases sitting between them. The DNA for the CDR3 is TGTGCCAGCAGCTTCAGGGGTAATTCACCCCTCCACTTT. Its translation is CASSFRGNSPLHF.

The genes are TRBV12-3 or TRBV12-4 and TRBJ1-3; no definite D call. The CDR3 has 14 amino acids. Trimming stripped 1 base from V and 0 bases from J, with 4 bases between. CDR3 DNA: TGTGCCAGCAGTTTAGATATCTCTGGAAACACCATATATTTT. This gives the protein CASSLDISGNTIYF.

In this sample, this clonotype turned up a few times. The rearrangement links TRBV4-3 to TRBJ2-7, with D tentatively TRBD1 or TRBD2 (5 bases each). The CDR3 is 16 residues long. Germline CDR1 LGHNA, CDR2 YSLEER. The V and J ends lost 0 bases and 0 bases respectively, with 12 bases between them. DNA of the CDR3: TGCGCCAGCAGCCAAGAGGCCGGGACGTACTCCTACGAGCAGTACTTC. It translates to CASSQEAGTYSYEQYF.

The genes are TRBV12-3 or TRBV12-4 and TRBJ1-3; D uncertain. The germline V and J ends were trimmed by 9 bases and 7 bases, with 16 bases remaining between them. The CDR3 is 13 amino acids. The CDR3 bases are TGTGCCAGTCAGGACTGGCTGGGGAACACCATATATTTT. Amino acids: CASQDWLGNTIYF.

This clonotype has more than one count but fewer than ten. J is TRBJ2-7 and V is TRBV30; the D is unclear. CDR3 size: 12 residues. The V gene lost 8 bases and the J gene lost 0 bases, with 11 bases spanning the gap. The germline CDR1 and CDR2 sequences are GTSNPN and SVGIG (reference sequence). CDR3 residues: CAGSQSSYEQYF. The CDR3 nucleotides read TGTGCCGGGTCACAAAGCTCCTACGAGCAGTACTTC.

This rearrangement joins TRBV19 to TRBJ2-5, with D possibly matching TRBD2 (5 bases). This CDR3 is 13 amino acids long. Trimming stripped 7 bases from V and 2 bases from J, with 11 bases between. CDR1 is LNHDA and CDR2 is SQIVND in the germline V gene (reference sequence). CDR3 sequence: CASIGKTQETQYF. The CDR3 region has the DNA TGTGCCAGTATCGGGAAAACACAAGAGACCCAGTACTTC.

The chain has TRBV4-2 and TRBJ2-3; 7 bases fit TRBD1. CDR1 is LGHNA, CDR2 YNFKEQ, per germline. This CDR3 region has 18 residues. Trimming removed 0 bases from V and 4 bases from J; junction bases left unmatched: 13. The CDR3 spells CASSQDSRPDRVPDTQYF. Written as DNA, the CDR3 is TGTGCCAGCAGCCAAGATTCACGACCCGACAGGGTTCCAGATACGCAGTATTTT.

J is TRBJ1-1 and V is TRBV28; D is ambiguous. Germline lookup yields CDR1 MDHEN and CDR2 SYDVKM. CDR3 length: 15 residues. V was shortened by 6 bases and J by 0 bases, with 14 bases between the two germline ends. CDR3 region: CASSPPRVMNTEAFF. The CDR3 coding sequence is TGTGCCAGCAGCCCTCCCCGGGTTATGAACACTGAAGCTTTCTTT.

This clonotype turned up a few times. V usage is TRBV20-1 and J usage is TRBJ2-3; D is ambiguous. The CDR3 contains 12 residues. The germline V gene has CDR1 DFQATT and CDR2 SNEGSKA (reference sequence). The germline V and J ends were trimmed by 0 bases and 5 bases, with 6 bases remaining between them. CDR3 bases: TGCAGTGCTAGAGAGGTTGTAGATACGCAGTATTTT. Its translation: CSAREVVDTQYF.

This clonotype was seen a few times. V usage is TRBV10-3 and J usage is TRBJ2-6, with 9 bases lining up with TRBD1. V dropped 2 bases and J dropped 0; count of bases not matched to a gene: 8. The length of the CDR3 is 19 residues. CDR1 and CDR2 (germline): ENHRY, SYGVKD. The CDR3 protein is CAISERQGVPSSGANVLTF. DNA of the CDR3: TGTGCCATCAGTGAGAGACAGGGGGTACCGTCCTCTGGGGCCAACGTCCTGACTTTC.

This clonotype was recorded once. CDR3 nucleotides: TGCGCCAGCAGCCACCCCGGGCCGTACAATGAGCAGTTCTTC. Residues: CASSHPGPYNEQFF. V usage is TRBV4-3 and J usage is TRBJ2-1; D is undetermined. CDR3 size: 14 residues. Germline CDR1 and CDR2: LGHNA and YSLEER. The germline V and J ends were trimmed by 3 bases and 4 bases, with 10 bases remaining between them.